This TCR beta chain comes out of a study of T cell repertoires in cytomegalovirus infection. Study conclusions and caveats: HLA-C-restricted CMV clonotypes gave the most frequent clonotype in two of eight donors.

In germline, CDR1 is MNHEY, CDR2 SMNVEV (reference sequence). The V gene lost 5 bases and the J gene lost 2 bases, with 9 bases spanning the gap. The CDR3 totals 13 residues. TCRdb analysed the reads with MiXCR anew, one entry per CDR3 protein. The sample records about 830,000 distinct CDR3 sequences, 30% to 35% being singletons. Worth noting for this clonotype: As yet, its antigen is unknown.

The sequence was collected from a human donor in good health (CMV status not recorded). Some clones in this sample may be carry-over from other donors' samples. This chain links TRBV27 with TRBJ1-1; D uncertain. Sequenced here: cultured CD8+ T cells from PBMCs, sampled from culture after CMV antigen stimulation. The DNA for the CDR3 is TGTGCCAGCAGTCCCGCCGAAAACACTGAAGCTTTCTTT. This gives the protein CASSPAENTEAFF.